The rows below give T cell receptor beta chains drawn from one sample of a study of breast tumors, draining lymph nodes, adjacent tissues. Each CDR3 protein gets one entry after TCRdb re-called the multiplex PCR reads with MiXCR. The profile covers approximately 230,000 distinct CDR3 sequences, with under 40% appearing a single time and approximately 3.6% taken by the ten largest. Material: axillary lymph node tissue. The receptors were sampled from a female donor with breast cancer. Some clones in this sample may be carry-over from other donors' samples. Both conserved end residues are part of each CDR3. The order of the fields is CDR3 length, V gene, J gene, clone size, CDR3 protein. Size values are once, few and many counts, or a class for expanded clones, and some rows have none.

15	TRBV14	TRBJ2-3	many	CASSRDSIFGDTQYF
13	TRBV3-1	TRBJ1-2	.	CASSQNGVYGYTF
14	TRBV7-7	TRBJ2-5	.	CASSQQNTQETQYF
15	TRBV18	TRBJ2-1	few	CASSPIAGVGNEQFF
16	TRBV2	TRBJ2-1	many	CASSESRVTSYNEQFF
16	TRBV7-9	TRBJ2-2	many	CASSQGTGGFTGELFF
11	TRBV30	TRBJ2-7	many	CAWRVYHEQYF
20	TRBV11-3	TRBJ2-1	.	CASSWDGPPGGLAGYNEQFF
17	TRBV5-4	TRBJ1-3	.	CASSPTGRGNSGNTIYF
16	TRBV5-1	TRBJ2-7	many	CASSLGGAGVIYEQYF
14	TRBV18	TRBJ2-1	.	CASSPGLADNEQFF
12	TRBV20-1	TRBJ2-5	.	CSAQAEEETQYF
15	TRBV19	TRBJ2-2	.	CATSQGPASGGELFF
15	TRBV7-2	TRBJ2-7	.	CTSSLWTQSSYEQYF
16	TRBV11-2	TRBJ2-5	.	CASSSLQGGARETQYF
19	TRBV7-3	TRBJ1-5	.	CASSLREKKRDDSNQPQHF
14	TRBV19	TRBJ1-4	many	CASSLGFTNEKLFF
15	TRBV20-1	TRBJ2-2	many	CSAKPTGTGSGELFF
14	TRBV7-7	TRBJ2-1	many	CASSLGTSSNEQFF
16	TRBV20-1	TRBJ2-3	.	CSARDRRGISTDTQYF
15	TRBV20-1	TRBJ2-3	many	CSAVLFGRSTDTQYF
15	TRBV6-1	TRBJ1-2	.	CASSDLTGPNYGYTF
14	TRBV11-2	TRBJ1-5	many	CASSLDLGNQPQHF
16	TRBV7-8	TRBJ2-1	.	CASSTGTGTGENEQFF
13	TRBV12-3/TRBV12-4	TRBJ2-5	many	CASSPGLLTTQYF
17	TRBV24-1	TRBJ2-1	many	CATSAQSSDRGYNEQFF
16	TRBV11-2	TRBJ2-1	many	CASTPGLAGGNHEQFF
14	TRBV15	TRBJ2-1	.	CATSIGLADNEQFF
16	TRBV10-3	TRBJ2-7	many	CAISDPGLDQRYEQYF